This T cell receptor (beta chain) was captured in a study of blood T cell repertoires in COVID-19. Study information: Samples came from the United States, Italy and Spain, spanning acute and convalescent COVID-19. The cDNA or gDNA used as material had been derived from T cells, B-cell-depleted T cells, or PBMCs.

The V segment lost 6 bases and the J segment 8 bases; nucleotides outside the gene matches: 11. Germline CDR1 reads MNHEY; CDR2 reads SMNVEV (reference sequence). This CDR3 spans 16 amino acids. Per the authors' pipeline: How many nucleated cells were present was estimated from reference gene primer amplification. Some clones are missing from TCRdb's copy, which holds only in-frame ones; the method was immunoSEQ multiplex PCR. V and J calls and clone size are those listed in that table; D and trimming were worked out from the DNA. The sample lists under 200,000 clones, about 80% occurring once. The V gene is TRBV27, the J gene TRBJ2-1; 12 nucleotides align to TRBD2. The sequence was obtained from a man aged 65 to 85 who had recovered from COVID-19. The sequenced sample was peripheral blood. Written as DNA, the CDR3 is TGTGCCAGCAGAAGGACTAGCGGGGTCCCGGATTATGAGCAGTTCTTC. The encoded protein is CASRRTSGVPDYEQFF.